This is a list of T cell receptor beta chains from one sample in a study of circulating CD8 cells and anti-PD-1 response in melanoma. TCRdb reprocessed the reads with MiXCR, giving one entry per CDR3 protein. This sample yields around 600 distinct CDR3 sequences, of which around 6.5% are seen a single time; 13% to 15% belongs to the top ten. The source material was CD8+ T cells from PBMCs, sampled at baseline or after one month of anti-PD-1 therapy (not recorded which). Receptors were obtained from a human donor with melanoma. Both conserved end residues are part of each CDR3. Fields, in order: clone size, J gene, V gene, D gene, CDR3 DNA, CDR3 protein. D genes are given only for firm matches. Some rows mark clone size as missing; the rest say once, few, many or name a class of expanded clone.

>few|TRBJ1-2|TRBV4-1|TRBD1
TGCGCCAGCAGCCAAGTTGAAGGGGGCGGCGGCTATGGCTACACCTTC
CASSQVEGGGGYGYTF
>large|TRBJ1-1|TRBV7-2|-
TGTGCCAGCAGCCCAAGGTTACAGGAAGTAAACACTGAAGCTTTCTTT
CASSPRLQEVNTEAFF
>few|TRBJ1-5|TRBV20-1|-
TGCAGTGCTAGTTTTCGATTCCTTAGCAATCAGCCCCAGCATTTT
CSASFRFLSNQPQHF
>large|TRBJ2-7|TRBV10-3|-
TGTGCCACTAAAACGCCGCAGGGAGGAAGTTGGGACGAGCAGTACTTC
CATKTPQGGSWDEQYF
>large|TRBJ1-1|TRBV12-3/TRBV12-4|-
TGTGCCAGCAGTTTAGCAATGGGGGCAACGCCGAACACTGAAGCTTTCTTT
CASSLAMGATPNTEAFF
>large|TRBJ2-1|TRBV27|TRBD2
TGTGCCAGCAGCCTGGGAGGGAGCTCCTACAATGAGCAGTTCTTC
CASSLGGSSYNEQFF
>few|TRBJ2-3|TRBV6-6|-
TGTGCCACCGGGGGGCATCATGAGGGCACAGATACGCAGTATTTT
CATGGHHEGTDTQYF
>medium-sized|TRBJ2-2|TRBV5-5|-
TGTGCCAGCAGCACCTTACAGGGTACGGGGGAGCTGTTTTTT
CASSTLQGTGELFF
>large|TRBJ2-3|TRBV28|-
TGTGCCAGCAGTTTCCTTCAGGGCACAGATACGCAGTATTTT
CASSFLQGTDTQYF
>large|TRBJ2-7|TRBV27|TRBD2
TGTGCCAGCTGGGCGGGACCCTCGGGGGGATACGAGCAGTACTTC
CASWAGPSGGYEQYF
>large|TRBJ1-1|TRBV29-1|TRBD1
TGCAGCGTTGAAGACACCAGGGGGCGAAAAATGAACACTGAAGCTTTCTTT
CSVEDTRGRKMNTEAFF
>medium-sized|TRBJ1-6|TRBV20-1|-
TGCAGTGCTAGAGACCCTGACCGGGGGGTCTCGGACTCACCCCTCCACTTT
CSARDPDRGVSDSPLHF
>large|TRBJ1-4|TRBV4-1|-
TGCGCCAGCAGCCAATTCTCAGGGACCGATGAAAAACTGTTTTTT
CASSQFSGTDEKLFF
>large|TRBJ2-3|TRBV2|-
TGTGCCAGCGGGGGGCAGGGACGCACAGATACGCAGTATTTT
CASGGQGRTDTQYF
>-|TRBJ2-6|TRBV9|-
TGTGCCAGCAGCTGGAACGACTTAAGGGGCCCTGGGGCCAACGTCCTGACTTTC
CASSWNDLRGPGANVLTF
>-|TRBJ2-5|TRBV28|-
TGTGCCAGCAGTTCTCCCGGGACTCGTGAGACCCAGTACTTC
CASSSPGTRETQYF
>large|TRBJ2-7|TRBV18|-
TGTGCCAGCTCACCTAGTACAGGGCCCTACGAGCAGTACTTC
CASSPSTGPYEQYF
>medium-sized|TRBJ2-1|TRBV7-3|TRBD2
TGTGCCAGCAGCTCGCTAGCGGGGCCCCGCGAGCAGTTCTTC
CASSSLAGPREQFF
>large|TRBJ2-7|TRBV4-3|TRBD1
TGCGCCAGCAGCAAAGGACAGGGACTTTCCTACGAGCAGTACTTC
CASSKGQGLSYEQYF
>large|TRBJ2-5|TRBV30|-
TGTGCCTGGGACCGGGGGAGAGAGACCCAGTACTTC
CAWDRGRETQYF
>large|TRBJ2-5|TRBV27|TRBD2
TGTGCCAGCAGTTTATGGGGAGGGAAAGAGACCCAGTACTTC
CASSLWGGKETQYF
>medium-sized|TRBJ1-1|TRBV20-1|-
TGCAGTGCTAGGCCACCCTCGTGGGGCCGAGATAGGAACACTGAAGCTTTCTTT
CSARPPSWGRDRNTEAFF
>large|TRBJ1-2|TRBV19|-
TGTGCCAGTAGTATGCCCCAAGGGTATGGCTACACCTTC
CASSMPQGYGYTF
>medium-sized|TRBJ2-3|TRBV18|-
TGTGCCAGCTCACCAACAGGGTCAGGTCAGGATACGCAGTATTTT
CASSPTGSGQDTQYF
>medium-sized|TRBJ1-4|TRBV2|-
TGTGCCAGCCTTAAGGGTAACCTGTTTTTT
CASLKGNLFF
>medium-sized|TRBJ1-2|TRBV4-1|-
TGCGCCAGCAGCCAAGATCGACCCACTGGCTACACCTTC
CASSQDRPTGYTF
>large|TRBJ2-2|TRBV19|-
TGTGCCAGTAGTATGCAGGGCCCCGGGGAGCTGTTTTTT
CASSMQGPGELFF
>large|TRBJ2-7|TRBV27|-
TGTGCCAGCAGTTTCCGGGGGCCCTCCTACGAGCAGTACTTC
CASSFRGPSYEQYF
>medium-sized|TRBJ2-3|TRBV27|TRBD2
TGTGCCAGCAGTTTATACGGCGGGGGGGCCTTAGATACGCAGTATTTT
CASSLYGGGALDTQYF
>large|TRBJ2-1|TRBV29-1|-
TGCAGCGTTCTTAGACTAGTTAGGGATGAGCAGTTCTTC
CSVLRLVRDEQFF
>large|TRBJ2-1|TRBV19|TRBD2
TGTGCCAGTTCCGTGACTAGCGGGGGTGGCAATGAGCAGTTCTTC
CASSVTSGGGNEQFF
>large|TRBJ2-5|TRBV2|-
TGTGCCAGCAGCGGAGCAGCTCGGGAGACCCAGTACTTC
CASSGAARETQYF
>large|TRBJ1-1|TRBV11-1|-
TGTGCCAGCAGCTTATATGACGGGAACACTGAAGCTTTCTTT
CASSLYDGNTEAFF
>large|TRBJ2-3|TRBV24-1|-
TGTGCCACCAGTGACATAGGACTGACGCAGTATTTT
CATSDIGLTQYF
>large|TRBJ2-3|TRBV28|-
TGTGCCAGCAGTTTTTTATCAGGGACAGATACGCAGTATTTT
CASSFLSGTDTQYF
>large|TRBJ2-7|TRBV20-1|TRBD1
TGCAGTGCTAGAGAAAACAGGGGGAGCTCCTACGAGCAGTACTTC
CSARENRGSSYEQYF
>-|TRBJ2-1|TRBV5-4|-
TGTGCCAGCAGCTCTCGGGGAGCTTACAATGAGCAGTTCTTC
CASSSRGAYNEQFF